These T cell receptor beta chains were read from a single sample in a study of blood T cell repertoires in COVID-19. The assay was immunoSEQ multiplex PCR, and TCRdb's table has in-frame clones only and misses some. The table lists roughly 230,000 clones, roughly four fifths of them singletons. Sequencing was done on a sample of PBMCs or T cells enriched from blood (not recorded which). The receptors originated from a man aged 45-60 years who had recovered from COVID-19. Each CDR3 is given with its conserved first and last residue. A D gene is named only where the DNA matches it firmly. Clone sizes are given selectively: once, few, many, or a class where the clone is expanded.

cdr3_aa cdr3_nt v_call clone_size j_call d_call
CASRIGGSYEQYF TGCGCCAGCAGAATAGGGGGCAGCTACGAGCAGTACTTC TRBV5-1 . TRBJ2-7 TRBD1
CASSLLLTGGTDTQYF TGCGCCAGCAGCCTATTATTGACAGGGGGCACAGATACGCAGTATTTT TRBV5-1 . TRBJ2-3 TRBD1
CASCRDRGDYGYTF TGCGCCAGCTGCCGGGACAGGGGAGACTATGGCTACACCTTC TRBV4-3 . TRBJ1-2 TRBD1
CASSSGGILYNEQFF TGCGCCAGCAGCTCCGGGGGGATATTGTACAATGAGCAGTTCTTC TRBV5-1 . TRBJ2-1 TRBD2
CASSPRTGGGNQPQHF TGCGCCAGCAGCCCGCGCACAGGGGGGGGCAATCAGCCCCAGCATTTT TRBV4-1 once TRBJ1-5 TRBD1
CASGGAVEQFF TGTGCCAGCGGGGGGGCAGTTGAGCAGTTCTTC TRBV11-1 . TRBJ2-1 .
CASTPQGSGLGVYEQYF TGTGCCAGTACCCCTCAGGGGTCCGGCCTGGGAGTGTACGAGCAGTACTTC TRBV19 once TRBJ2-7 .
CASSPGFTYEQYF TGTGCCAGCAGCCCGGGATTTACCTACGAGCAGTACTTC TRBV7-9 few TRBJ2-7 .
CASSLASYEQYF TGTGCCAGCAGTTTAGCGAGCTACGAGCAGTACTTC TRBV6-2/TRBV6-3 once TRBJ2-7 .
CASSFSGMGDTQYF TGCGCCAGCAGCTTTAGCGGGATGGGGGATACGCAGTATTTT TRBV5-1 . TRBJ2-3 TRBD2
CSASRGQARPQYF TGCAGTGCTAGTAGAGGGCAAGCCCGCCCCCAGTACTTC TRBV20-1 . TRBJ2-7 .
CASSIETGVGQPQHF TGTGCCAGTAGTATAGAGACAGGGGTGGGTCAGCCCCAGCATTTT TRBV19 . TRBJ1-5 TRBD1
CASREWGSGGRAFF TGTGCCAGTAGAGAGTGGGGGTCCGGGGGTCGGGCTTTCTTT TRBV19 . TRBJ1-1 .
CSETDRANTGELFF TGCAGCGAGACTGACAGGGCCAACACCGGGGAGCTGTTTTTT TRBV29-1 once TRBJ2-2 TRBD1
CASSKGARSYEQYF TGTGCCAGCAGCAAGGGGGCAAGGTCCTACGAGCAGTACTTC TRBV7-2 . TRBJ2-7 TRBD1
CATARRRDPALHEQFF TGTGCCACCGCAAGGAGGCGGGACCCAGCCCTGCATGAGCAGTTCTTC TRBV6-6 . TRBJ2-1 .
CASSETSGGSYEQYF TGTGCCAGTAGTGAGACTAGCGGGGGTTCCTACGAGCAGTACTTC TRBV19 . TRBJ2-7 TRBD2
CASSSLTLAGGGEQFF TGTGCCAGCAGCTCACTAACCCTAGCGGGGGGAGGTGAGCAGTTCTTC TRBV7-3 . TRBJ2-1 TRBD2
CASSEQVIDTDTQYF TGTGCCAGCAGTGAACAGGTCATAGACACAGATACGCAGTATTTT TRBV2 . TRBJ2-3 .
CASSQGSARGADTQYF TGTGCCAGCAGCCAAGGGTCTGCCAGGGGGGCAGATACGCAGTATTTT TRBV3-1/TRBV3-2 . TRBJ2-3 .
CASSLLGLGTQYF TGTGCCAGCAGTTTACTAGGACTTGGGACCCAGTACTTC TRBV28 few TRBJ2-5 .